A single sample is the source of the 32 T cell receptor beta chains below, sequenced in a study of post-analysis software for immune sequencing data. Whole-study findings and limits: There were several TRBV segments more frequent in patients than controls, and TRBV5-6, TRBV5-1 and TRBV20-1 were among them.

No antigen has been assigned to these receptors. Tagging with unique molecular identifiers was a feature of the TCR beta cDNA libraries. Each CDR3 protein gets one entry after TCRdb re-called the PCR reads with MiXCR. Found here are 700,000 to 900,000 distinct CDR3 sequences, 46% of them singletons; the top ten hold roughly 4.5%. Material for sequencing was blood. These receptors were taken from a girl between 10 and 17 years old with multiple sclerosis.

The chain links TRBV25-1 to TRBJ1-6; a possible D gene is TRBD1 (5 bases). Per the germline V gene, CDR1 is MGHDK and CDR2 is SYGVNS. Trimming took 7 bases from V and 9 from J, leaving 19 bases between them. The CDR3 is made up of 15 amino acids. The CDR3 DNA sequence: TGTGCCAGCAACCCGGCCGGGGGTTACGGTTCACCCCTCCACTTT. This encodes CASNPAGGYGSPLHF.

About this clonotype: Relative to the germline gene, one junction end is altered; a read error may explain this. Written as DNA, the CDR3 is TGTGCCAGCAGTCGAGGTGAAAAACGGTTTTTT. Amino acids: CASSRGEKRFF. This chain links TRBV6-6 with TRBJ1-4, with no clear D. The CDR3 sequence is 11 residues long. Germline assignment: CDR1 MNHNY and CDR2 SVGAGI (reference sequence).

The chain has TRBV18 and TRBJ2-3; D gene uncertain. V dropped 1 base and J dropped 10 bases, with 9 bases sitting between them. The CDR3 loop spans 12 amino acids. CDR1 and CDR2 from the germline V gene are KGHSH and LQKENI. The CDR3 DNA reads TGTGCCAGCTCACCACTCGGTGATGCGCAGTATTTT. Translation gives CASSPLGDAQYF.

This clonotype is a singleton in its sample. The chain recombines TRBV29-1 with TRBJ2-1; the match to TRBD2 covers 14 bases. The germline CDR1 and CDR2 sequences are SQVTM and ANQGSEA. The CDR3 spans 18 residues. The V gene end was trimmed by 0 bases and the J gene end by 3 bases; junction bases not matched to a gene: 7. CDR3 loop: CSVEDGTSGRTSYNEQFF. The CDR3 nucleotides read TGCAGCGTTGAAGATGGGACTAGCGGGAGAACAAGCTACAATGAGCAGTTCTTC.

The chain is built from TRBV7-6 and TRBJ1-1; D is unclear. Trimming pared 2 bases from V and 5 bases from J, leaving 9 bases between. CDR1 and CDR2 from the germline V gene are SGHVS and FNYEAQ. This CDR3 comprises 13 residues. The CDR3 region is CASSLQPWTEAFF. The CDR3 nucleotides are TGTGCCAGCAGCTTACAGCCGTGGACTGAAGCTTTCTTT.

This chain joins TRBV7-3 and TRBJ2-6; 7 bases line up with TRBD2. V lost 5 bases and J lost 3; bases outside the gene matches: 4. The CDR3 totals 15 residues. Germline CDR1 reads SGHTA; CDR2 reads FQGTGA. CDR3 bases: TGTGCCAGCAGCCTCTCTAGCGGTGGGGCCAACGTCCTGACTTTC. This translates into CASSLSSGGANVLTF.

The chain uses TRBV28 and TRBJ1-5; the match to TRBD1 covers 9 bases. This CDR3 is 16 amino acids long. From germline, CDR1 is MDHEN and CDR2 SYDVKM. The V gene end was trimmed by 3 bases and the J gene end by 5 bases; junction bases not matched to a gene: 8. CDR3 sequence: CASSFPGQGIHQPQHF. The CDR3 nucleotides are TGTGCCAGCAGTTTCCCGGGACAGGGTATCCATCAGCCCCAGCATTTT.

The chain uses TRBV11-1 and TRBJ1-2; weak D call: TRBD1 (6 bases). Germline CDR1 and CDR2: SGHAT and FQDESV (reference sequence). This CDR3 has 12 amino acids. The ends were cut back, 6 bases at V and 6 bases at J, with 11 bases in the middle. DNA for the CDR3: TGTGCCAGCAGGGACAGTCCGGATGGCTACACCTTC. Translating gives CASRDSPDGYTF.

This clonotype was detected only once. This clone may be a read error of a much larger clone one base away. The chain uses TRBV9 and TRBJ2-1; the D is unclear. The CDR3 contains 11 residues. Deletions cut 0 bases from V and 6 bases from J, with 1 base between. Germline CDR1 and CDR2: SGDLS and YYNGEE. In nucleotides, the CDR3 is TGTGCCAGCAGCGTAGCCAATGAGCAGTTCTTC. It encodes CASSVANEQFF.

The rearrangement joins TRBV20-1 to TRBJ2-6; unclear D gene. Between the trimmed V and J ends, which lost 3 bases and 0 bases, there was a span of 6 bases. This CDR3 region has 14 residues. CDR1 is DFQATT, CDR2 SNEGSKA, per germline (reference sequence). This chain's CDR3 is CSASVSSGANVLTF. Written as DNA, the CDR3 is TGCAGTGCTAGCGTTAGCTCTGGGGCCAACGTCCTGACTTTC.

This rearrangement joins TRBV15 to TRBJ2-1; weak D call: TRBD1 (5 bases). Near its end, the DNA agrees better with TRBJ2-7, so the J call may be wrong. Germline-derived CDR1 and CDR2 are LNHNV and YYDKDF (reference sequence). The CDR3 is made up of 15 amino acids. The chain's CDR3 is CATSSDISSYNEQYF. CDR3 DNA sequence: TGTGCCACCAGTTCGGACATCAGCTCCTACAATGAGCAGTACTTC.

This rearrangement joins TRBV11-2 to TRBJ2-1; D uncertain. V lost 4 bases and J lost 9, with 7 bases in between. Germline loops: CDR1 SGHAT, CDR2 FQNNGV. This CDR3 contains 11 residues. The CDR3 loop is CASSSAVEQFF. CDR3 in DNA: TGTGCCAGCAGCTCGGCTGTTGAGCAGTTCTTC.

This clonotype was counted a few times. J is TRBJ2-3 and V is TRBV7-2, with 11 bases aligning to TRBD2. The CDR3 consists of 14 residues. With V trimmed by 5 bases and J by 5 bases, 3 bases remained unmatched. The V gene's germline CDR1 is SGHTA and CDR2 FQGNSA. The CDR3 sequence is CASSPGLAEDTQYF. CDR3 nucleotides: TGTGCCAGCAGCCCGGGACTAGCGGAAGATACGCAGTATTTT. The full variable domain, rest sourced from reference TRBV7-2 and TRBJ2-3, is GAGVSQSPSNKVTEKGKDVELRCDPISGHTALYWYRQSLGQGLEFLIYFQGNSAPDKSGLPSDRFSAERTGGSVSTLTIQRTQQEDSAVYLCASSPGLAEDTQYFGPGTRLTVL.

The genes are TRBV4-1 and TRBJ2-7; D may correspond to TRBD1 or TRBD2 (5 bases each). The DNA end is a closer match to TRBJ2-5, so the J assignment may be wrong. Looked up from germline, CDR1 is MGHRA and CDR2 is YSYEKL. This CDR3 spans 15 amino acids. The CDR3 sequence: CASSQVGSEGETQYF. CDR3 in DNA: TGCGCCAGCAGCCAAGTTGGGAGCGAGGGGGAGACCCAGTACTTC.

The gene calls are TRBV6-1 and TRBJ2-7; TRBD2 aligns across 10 bases. The CDR3 has 15 residues. Germline V gives CDR1 MNHNS, CDR2 SASEGT. The V and J ends lost 4 bases and 0 bases, in that order; junction bases with no gene match: 3. The CDR3 DNA sequence: TGTGCCAGCAGTGGTAGCGGGAGGAGCTCCTACGAGCAGTACTTC. Translation gives CASSGSGRSSYEQYF.

The V call is TRBV15, the J call TRBJ2-3; TRBD1 agrees at 7 bases. Germline CDR1 is LNHNV and CDR2 is YYDKDF (reference sequence). Trimming at V came to 8 bases and at J to 0 bases, leaving 5 bases not matched to a gene. The CDR3 contains 14 residues. CDR3: CATLRDRSTDTQYF. The CDR3 DNA reads TGTGCCACCCTCCGGGACAGAAGCACAGATACGCAGTATTTT.

This clonotype was picked up a small number of times. The chain's CDR3 is CASSQVSGSRGEQYF. The CDR3 nucleotides read TGCGCCAGCAGCCAAGTTAGCGGGAGTAGGGGCGAGCAGTACTTC. The gene calls are TRBV4-1 and TRBJ2-1; TRBD2 aligns across 9 bases. The DNA matches TRBJ2-7 better at its end, which makes the J call doubtful. Germline V lookup: CDR1 MGHRA, CDR2 YSYEKL. This CDR3 comprises 15 residues.

The rearrangement links TRBV7-2 to TRBJ1-2, with D perhaps TRBD1 (6 bases). The V and J ends lost 6 bases and 7 bases respectively, with 12 bases between them. The CDR3 has 12 amino acids. From germline, CDR1 is SGHTA and CDR2 FQGNSA. CDR3 sequence (DNA): TGTGCCAGCAGTCTACAGGGATTTGGCTACACCTTC. Translating it yields CASSLQGFGYTF.

The rearrangement uses TRBV14 and TRBJ1-2; D perhaps matches TRBD1 (5 bases). Germline V lookup: CDR1 SGHDN, CDR2 FVKESK. This CDR3 has 15 residues. Trimming stripped 2 bases from V and 4 bases from J, with 14 bases between. The CDR3 reads CASSQSQGVVYGYTF. CDR3 nucleotide sequence: TGTGCCAGCAGCCAAAGTCAAGGGGTTGTCTATGGCTACACCTTC.

The chain employs TRBV4-2 and TRBJ2-7, with 12 bases matching TRBD2. CDR1 is LGHNA, CDR2 YNFKEQ, per germline. The junction had 10 bases not matched to a gene; V was cut back by 0 bases and J by 7 bases. The CDR3 covers 17 residues. CDR3: CASSQDRVTSGSYEQYF. The CDR3 nucleotides are TGTGCCAGCAGCCAAGATAGGGTGACTAGCGGGAGCTATGAGCAGTACTTC.

This clonotype occurred a few times. The V gene is TRBV29-1, the J gene TRBJ2-7, with D possibly matching TRBD1 (5 bases). CDR1 SQVTM and CDR2 ANQGSEA come from the germline V gene. V was cut by 3 bases and J by 6 bases, with 15 bases left in between. The CDR3 spans 13 residues. The CDR3 sequence is CSVETQDPLEQYF. The CDR3 DNA sequence: TGCAGCGTTGAGACACAGGACCCCCTCGAGCAGTACTTC.

This chain links TRBV29-1 with TRBJ2-5; no clear D gene. The CDR3 extends over 12 amino acids. Germline CDR1 is SQVTM and CDR2 is ANQGSEA. V lost 0 bases, J lost 9 bases, and 11 bases lay in between. CDR3 nucleotides: TGCAGCGTTGAAGACCCCGTCCCACCCCAGTACTTC. Encoded protein: CSVEDPVPPQYF.

The V call is TRBV20-1, the J call TRBJ2-7; 7 bases map to TRBD1. Losses at the gene ends were 3 bases for V and 5 bases for J; bases not matched to a gene: 4. CDR3 length: 12 amino acids. The germline V gene has CDR1 DFQATT and CDR2 SNEGSKA (reference sequence). DNA of the CDR3: TGCAGTGCTAGTAAGGGGGCTCACGAGCAGTACTTC. Protein sequence: CSASKGAHEQYF.

In this sample, this clonotype turned up a few times. The V and J genes are TRBV6-5 and TRBJ2-7; 13 bases align to TRBD2. The V segment lost 6 bases and the J segment 5 bases; nucleotides outside the gene matches: 10. CDR1 MNHEY and CDR2 SVGAGI come from the germline V gene. The CDR3 is made up of 16 amino acids. This CDR3 reads CASRGTSGKLPDEQYF. The CDR3 DNA is TGTGCCAGCAGGGGGACTAGCGGGAAGCTTCCGGACGAGCAGTACTTC.

This clonotype was seen a handful of times. The chain joins TRBV20-1 to TRBJ2-4; D uncertain. The J call may be faulty, since TRBJ2-5 better matches the DNA end. The V gene's germline CDR1 is DFQATT and CDR2 SNEGSKA (reference sequence). The CDR3 spans 14 residues. CDR3 residues: CSANQAPSVETQYF. The CDR3 DNA sequence: TGCAGTGCTAACCAGGCCCCAAGCGTAGAGACCCAGTACTTC.

The chain couples TRBV5-1 to TRBJ2-3; D is uncertain. The germline V and J ends were trimmed by 4 bases and 1 base, with 13 bases remaining between them. This CDR3 has 15 amino acids. CDR1 and CDR2 (germline): SGHRS, YFSETQ. The CDR3 sequence is CASSPRALRTDTQYF. As DNA, the CDR3 is TGCGCCAGCAGCCCCCGGGCCCTACGCACAGATACGCAGTATTTT.

The chain employs TRBV4-2 and TRBJ2-3; D unclear. This CDR3 is built from 13 residues. Germline CDR1 is LGHNA and CDR2 is YNFKEQ. The V and J ends lost 2 bases and 2 bases respectively, with 5 bases between them. CDR3 residues: CASSQTPTDTQYF. The CDR3 DNA is TGTGCCAGCAGCCAAACGCCCACAGATACGCAGTATTTT.

This chain connects TRBV12-3 or TRBV12-4 to TRBJ2-5; 7 nucleotides agree with TRBD1. The end of the DNA fits TRBJ2-7 better, so the J call may be wrong. The CDR3 loop spans 13 amino acids. CDR3 amino acids: CASRHRGEYEQYF. The CDR3 coding sequence is TGTGCCAGCAGACACAGGGGAGAATACGAGCAGTACTTC.

Note on this clonotype: Compared with germline, one end of the junction differs, possibly owing to a read error. The rearrangement uses TRBV7-9 and TRBJ2-7, with D perhaps TRBD2 (5 bases). Germline V gene lookup returns CDR1 SEHNR and CDR2 FQNEAQ (reference sequence). The CDR3 has 12 amino acids. The CDR3 protein is CTSSSGRFEQYF. CDR3 bases: TGTACCAGCAGCTCGGGAAGGTTTGAGCAGTACTTC.

The V call is TRBV11-2, the J call TRBJ2-7; weak D call: TRBD2 (5 bases). From germline, CDR1 is SGHAT and CDR2 FQNNGV. The CDR3 spans 14 residues. V gave up 5 bases and J gave up 5 bases, with 16 bases separating them. This chain's CDR3 is CASSHIGKRNEQYF. The CDR3 DNA is TGTGCCAGCAGCCACATCGGGAAGCGGAACGAGCAGTACTTC.

This clonotype showed up just a few times. The chain has TRBV30 and TRBJ2-1, with TRBD2 matching over 7 bases. Trimming took 1 base from V and 9 from J; bases not matched to a gene: 3. Germline-derived CDR1 and CDR2 are GTSNPN and SVGIG (reference sequence). This CDR3 has 12 residues. CDR3 sequence (DNA): TGTGCCTGGAGTGAGAGCGGGATTGAGCAGTTCTTC. Protein product: CAWSESGIEQFF.

This clonotype was found a few times. The chain has TRBV5-1 and TRBJ2-3, with a possible D match to TRBD1 (5 bases). The CDR3 loop spans 14 amino acids. V lost 5 bases, J lost 4 bases, and 14 bases lay in between. CDR1 SGHRS and CDR2 YFSETQ come from the germline V gene. CDR3 bases: TGCGCCAGCAGTCGGAGTGGGGCCCCAGATACGCAGTATTTT. Translation: CASSRSGAPDTQYF.